A single sample gave rise to the 13 T cell receptor beta chains below, sequenced in a study of blood T cell repertoires in COVID-19. TCRdb keeps only in-frame clones here, not all; method: immunoSEQ multiplex PCR. This sample has under 300,000 clones, with roughly 87% found just once. Sequencing input: peripheral blood. The source of these receptors is a man aged 60 to 69 who had recovered from COVID-19.

The chain is built from TRBV29-1 and TRBJ2-3, with D unresolved. The CDR3 has 13 residues. The V end was cut by 4 bases, the J end by 5 bases, with 13 bases between. CDR1 SQVTM and CDR2 ANQGSEA come from the germline V gene. This chain's CDR3 is CSVGSALRDTQYF. CDR3 nucleotide sequence: TGCAGCGTTGGAAGCGCGTTACGAGATACGCAGTATTTT.

The CDR3 reads CASSQSLTDMVTEAFF. In DNA, the CDR3 is TGCGCCAGCAGTCAATCCCTGACAGATATGGTCACTGAAGCTTTCTTT. This chain joins TRBV23-1 and TRBJ1-1, with D possibly matching TRBD1 (5 bases). TRBV23-1 is reported as an ORF; its role is uncertain. There are 16 residues in the CDR3. Trimming took off 0 bases at V and 4 bases at J, with 15 bases between the two ends.

The CDR3 sequence: CASSFIRGGTRTYEQYF. The CDR3 DNA sequence: TGTGCCAGCAGTTTCATCCGTGGGGGGACTAGGACCTACGAGCAGTACTTC. The rearrangement links TRBV27 to TRBJ2-7, with TRBD2 identical over 8 bases. CDR1 is MNHEY, CDR2 SMNVEV, per germline (reference sequence). The CDR3 sequence is 17 residues long. V gave up 3 bases and J gave up 2 bases; unmatched junction bases: 12.

The chain uses TRBV7-2 and TRBJ1-2; D is perhaps TRBD1 (6 bases). Germline V CDR1 and CDR2: SGHTA, FQGNSA. The CDR3 covers 14 residues. Trimming removed 4 bases at V and 4 bases at J, with 13 bases between. The CDR3 nucleotides read TGTGCCAGCAGCTGGACAGCTCCCTCCTATGGCTACACCTTC. Its translation is CASSWTAPSYGYTF.

The chain carries TRBV18 and TRBJ2-1; no firm D call. CDR1 KGHSH and CDR2 LQKENI come from the germline V gene. The CDR3 length is 11 residues. The V end lost 6 bases, the J end lost 7 bases, and 7 bases lay between the germline ends. The CDR3 DNA follows: TGTGCCAGCTCCTCCAGGAATGAGCAGTTCTTC. It translates to CASSSRNEQFF.

The chain recombines TRBV13 with TRBJ2-3, with TRBD1 matching over 9 bases. The ends lost 5 bases at V and 2 bases at J; junction bases unmatched: 8. The CDR3 sequence is 16 residues long. CDR1 is PRHDT, CDR2 FYEKMQ, per germline (reference sequence). The DNA for the CDR3 is TGTGCCAGCAGCCACAACCGGGACAGGGACACAGATACGCAGTATTTT. Amino acids: CASSHNRDRDTDTQYF. Based on the CDR3 plus reference TRBV13 and TRBJ2-3, the full variable domain is AAGVIQSPRHLIKEKRETATLKCYPIPRHDTVYWYQQGPGQDPQFLISFYEKMQSDKGSIPDRFSAQQFSDYHSELNMSSLELGDSALYFCASSHNRDRDTDTQYFGPGTRLTVL.

Here the CDR3 reads CASSTRPGDRGNTIYF. The CDR3, as DNA: TGTGCCAGCAGCACTAGACCCGGGGACAGAGGAAACACCATATATTTT. This chain uses TRBV21-1 with TRBJ1-3; TRBD1 is the table's D call and was not checked against the DNA. TRBV21-1 is recorded as a pseudogene. The CDR3 has 16 amino acids.

V is TRBV5-1 and J is TRBJ2-1; 9 bases are shared with TRBD1. With V trimmed by 2 bases and J by 8 bases, 5 bases remained unmatched. CDR3 length: 14 amino acids. Germline assignment: CDR1 SGHRS and CDR2 YFSETQ. CDR3 in amino acids: CASSFGQGWDEQFF. The CDR3 DNA follows: TGCGCCAGCAGCTTTGGACAGGGGTGGGATGAGCAGTTCTTC.

This clone has just one count. The J gene is TRBJ2-5, the V gene TRBV7-2; D perhaps matches TRBD1 (6 bases). V gave up 3 bases and J gave up 5 bases, with 13 bases separating them. The length of the CDR3 is 14 residues. Germline V gene sequence: CDR1 SGHTA, CDR2 FQGNSA. Written as DNA, the CDR3 is TGTGCCAGCAGCTTGGGCTCAGGGGTGGAGACCCAGTACTTC. Translation gives CASSLGSGVETQYF.

The J gene is TRBJ2-1, the V gene TRBV5-6; D ambiguous. Germline CDR1 SGHDT, CDR2 YYEEEE. The CDR3 spans 14 residues. Trimming left V 2 bases short and J 0 bases short, with 6 bases between. The CDR3 DNA reads TGTGCCAGCAGCTTCCTATCCTCCTACAATGAGCAGTTCTTC. This sequence encodes CASSFLSSYNEQFF.

This clone was counted many times. The chain uses TRBV28 and TRBJ1-6; D possibly corresponds to TRBD1 (6 bases). CDR1 and CDR2 (germline): MDHEN, SYDVKM. The germline V and J ends were trimmed by 6 bases and 4 bases, with 16 bases remaining between them. The CDR3 spans 16 residues. Here the CDR3 DNA reads TGTGCCAGCAGCCTCAAGACAGGCAGATATAATTCACCCCTCCACTTT. Its translation is CASSLKTGRYNSPLHF.

In its sample, this clone was seen once. This sequence joins TRBV10-3 and TRBJ2-5; 7 nucleotides agree with TRBD1. V trimming: 6 bases; J trimming: 2 bases; junction bases outside the gene matches: 0. The CDR3 totals 12 residues. Per germline, CDR1 ENHRY and CDR2 SYGVKD. DNA for the CDR3: TGTGCCATCAGGGGACAGCAAGAGACCCAGTACTTC. Translating it yields CAIRGQQETQYF.

This chain joins TRBV7-6 and TRBJ1-3, with D unresolved. With 5 bases removed from V and 10 bases from J, the gap between germline ends came to 9 bases. Germline V gives CDR1 SGHVS, CDR2 FNYEAQ. The CDR3 contains 11 residues. The CDR3 DNA is TGTGCCAGCAGCCCCTTATTTACCATATATTTT. Amino acid sequence: CASSPLFTIYF.